This TCR beta chain was sequenced in a study of beta chain features in type 1 diabetes. Details on this clone: The antigen is not known.

It was via CD45RO/CCR7/CD25/CD127/CD95/CD27 that CD4+ naive, central memory, regulatory and stem cell-like memory cells were sorted. The germline CDR1 and CDR2 sequences are MGHRA and YSYEKL. V was shortened by 3 bases and J by 3 bases, with 5 bases between the two germline ends. The CDR3 contains 13 residues. Findings and caveats of the study: PCR might show a preference for shorter templates, equally across patients and controls.

Of the isolated RNA, all was reverse transcribed, and so the sequenced material was expressed TCRB transcripts. Repertoires were generated with immunoSEQ multiplex PCR, while TCRdb's copy carries only in-frame clones and drops some. The data contain hundreds of thousands of clones, approximately 30% of them singletons. Sequenced sample: naive CD4+ T cells from blood. This clonotype was sampled from a man younger than 35 in good health. The chain couples TRBV4-1 to TRBJ2-2; D call uncertain. The CDR3 DNA reads TGCGCCAGCAGCCAGGGGTACACCGGGGAGCTGTTTTTT. Protein sequence: CASSQGYTGELFF.